The rows below give T cell receptor beta chains drawn from one sample of a study of T cell repertoires and HLA-DP antigens. Generated by immunoSEQ multiplex PCR, the TCRdb table keeps only in-frame clones and is missing some. The sample includes about 73,000 clones, around 80% of them seen just once. These receptors are not linked to any known antigen. Input material: CD4+ T cells from PBMCs. The receptors come from a man in his sixties in good health and CMV-seronegative. The CDR3 runs from the conserved cysteine through the conserved F or W. The D gene is left open where the match is weak. Only part of the rows carry a size: once, few, many, or a class if the clone is expanded.

abundance | j_gene | v_gene | d_gene | CDR3nt | CDR3aa
. | TRBJ2-3 | TRBV9 | TRBD2 | TGTGCCGGTAGCGGGGGCCCCGCTAGCACAGATACGCAGTATTTT | CAGSGGPASTDTQYF
. | TRBJ1-1 | TRBV7-8 | TRBD1 | TGTGCCAGCAGCGTACAGGGGGCCTCCCCCTTTATGAACACTGAAGCTTTCTTT | CASSVQGASPFMNTEAFF
. | TRBJ1-2 | TRBV5-1 | TRBD1 | TGCGCCAGCACCCTCGGAGTGACAGGGCGCACCTATGGCTACACCTTC | CASTLGVTGRTYGYTF
. | TRBJ2-5 | TRBV9 | . | TGTGCCAGCAGCGAGGGGGAGACCCAGTACTTC | CASSEGETQYF
few | TRBJ2-6 | TRBV2 | TRBD1 | TGTGCCAGCAAGTCGGGACAGGGGGCTTCTGGGGCCAACGTCCTGACTTTC | CASKSGQGASGANVLTF
few | TRBJ2-7 | TRBV4-3 | . | TGCGCCAGCAGCCACGATCGTGGCTCTTACGAGCAGTACTTC | CASSHDRGSYEQYF
. | TRBJ1-2 | TRBV5-1 | TRBD1 | TGCGCCAGCAGCTTGGGGACAGGGTATGGCTACACCTTC | CASSLGTGYGYTF
. | TRBJ2-4 | TRBV18 | . | TGTGCCTCGTCGGGGGCCCGCGGTGTTGACATTCAGTACTTC | CASSGARGVDIQYF
. | TRBJ1-5 | TRBV28 | TRBD1 | TGTGCCAGCAGTCAAGGACAGGCCAATCGGCCCCAGCATTTT | CASSQGQANRPQHF
. | TRBJ1-4 | TRBV10-3 | . | TGTGCCATCAGCCTGGGGGGGGGCGCAGGGGAAAAACTGTTTTTT | CAISLGGGAGEKLFF
. | TRBJ1-1 | TRBV19 | . | TGTGCCAGTAGTACCCCATCCACAGGGCGGGTGAACACTGAAGCTTTCTTT | CASSTPSTGRVNTEAFF
. | TRBJ1-6 | TRBV7-2 | . | TGTGCCAGCAGCTCAGTCCTCGCTAATTCACCCCTCCACTTT | CASSSVLANSPLHF
. | TRBJ2-2 | TRBV10-3 | . | TGTGCCATCAGTGACCTCACGAAGGCGAACACCGGGGAGCTGTTTTTT | CAISDLTKANTGELFF
. | TRBJ1-4 | TRBV4-1 | . | TGCGCCAGCAGCCAAGAGGGGCGATTAGAAAAACTGTTTTTT | CASSQEGRLEKLFF
. | TRBJ2-7 | TRBV7-9 | . | TGTGCCAGCAGCTTGGAGGGGCGGGTAGTCGAGCAGTACTTC | CASSLEGRVVEQYF
. | TRBJ2-1 | TRBV4-1 | TRBD2 | TGCGCCAGCAGCCTAGGACTAGCGGGAATCCACAATGAGCAGTTCTTC | CASSLGLAGIHNEQFF
. | TRBJ2-1 | TRBV7-8 | . | TGTGCCAGCAGCTTAAATGTGGATGAGCAGTTCTTC | CASSLNVDEQFF
. | TRBJ2-3 | TRBV30 | . | TGTGCCTGGAGCCTAGCCCTAGCATCCACAGATACGCAGTATTTT | CAWSLALASTDTQYF
. | TRBJ1-2 | TRBV11-2 | TRBD1 | TGTGCCAGCAGCTCATGGACAGGGAACCGGTTTGATGGCTACACCTTC | CASSSWTGNRFDGYTF
. | TRBJ2-2 | TRBV11-2 | TRBD2 | TGTGCCAGCACCATATCCGGGACTAGGGGGACCGGGGAGCTGTTTTTT | CASTISGTRGTGELFF
. | TRBJ1-3 | TRBV7-2 | TRBD1 | TGTGCCAGCAGCACGACAGGGGGAAGCGGTCCCACCATATATTTT | CASSTTGGSGPTIYF
. | TRBJ2-6 | TRBV9 | . | TGTGCCAGCAGCGTAACGATGGGCTCTGGGGCCAACGTCCTGACTTTC | CASSVTMGSGANVLTF
. | TRBJ2-5 | TRBV28 | . | TGTGCCAGCAAAGGGGGGGGCTCGGAGACCCAGTACTTC | CASKGGGSETQYF
. | TRBJ1-3 | TRBV9 | . | TGTGCCAGCAGCGTAGGAGGGATAGGTGGAAACACCATATATTTT | CASSVGGIGGNTIYF
. | TRBJ2-3 | TRBV4-1 | . | TGCGCCAGCGGAGGACCGACTAGCACAGATACGCAGTATTTT | CASGGPTSTDTQYF
once | TRBJ1-1 | TRBV7-2 | . | TGTGCCAGCAGCTCCTCTGGCCGAGCCAAGGGAGCTTTCTTT | CASSSSGRAKGAFF
. | TRBJ2-5 | TRBV6-1 | . | TGTGCCAGTCGAATGGGGGGGGCGTCGGAGACCCAGTACTTC | CASRMGGASETQYF
. | TRBJ1-6 | TRBV7-2 | . | TGTGCCAGCAGCTTAGTTCGGCAGGATAATTCACCCCTCCACTTT | CASSLVRQDNSPLHF
many | TRBJ2-2 | TRBV4-1 | . | TGCGCCAGCAGCCAAGAAGGGGGAGGGGTGGTCACCGGGGAGCTGTTTTTT | CASSQEGGGVVTGELFF
. | TRBJ2-4 | TRBV5-1 | . | TGCGCCAGCAGCTTGGTGGCGACAGTGGGAGACATTCAGTACTTC | CASSLVATVGDIQYF
. | TRBJ1-5 | TRBV7-9 | TRBD1 | TGTGCCAGCAGCTTAGTAGGGGACAGACACAATCAGCCCCAGCATTTT | CASSLVGDRHNQPQHF
. | TRBJ2-1 | TRBV13 | TRBD2 | TGTGCCAGCAGCTACTCTAGCGGAAGCCCCTACAATGAGCAGTTCTTC | CASSYSSGSPYNEQFF
. | TRBJ1-3 | TRBV30 | . | TGTGCCTGGAGTGTCGTGAGGACCAGGGAGGATAAGCGGAACACCATATATTTT | CAWSVVRTREDKRNTIYF
. | TRBJ2-7 | TRBV11-2 | . | TGTGCCAGCAGCCCCCGGGGACGGGGGAGCGACGAGCAGTACTTC | CASSPRGRGSDEQYF
. | TRBJ1-2 | TRBV4-3 | . | TGCGCCAGCAGCACCTCACAGGGAGCCTATGGCTACACCTTC | CASSTSQGAYGYTF
. | TRBJ1-5 | TRBV30 | . | TGTGCCTGGACCCTGGGGATAGGGACGCCCCAGCATTTT | CAWTLGIGTPQHF
. | TRBJ2-3 | TRBV11-2 | . | TGTGCCAGCAGCTTAGTCCGCGTAGGCACGCAGTATTTT | CASSLVRVGTQYF
. | TRBJ1-5 | TRBV30 | TRBD1 | TGTGCCTGGAGTTCTGGACAGGCCCAGCATTTT | CAWSSGQAQHF
. | TRBJ2-5 | TRBV7-2 | TRBD2 | TGTGCCAGCAGCACCACAAGCGGGGCCCAAGAGACCCAGTACTTC | CASSTTSGAQETQYF
. | TRBJ2-7 | TRBV5-6 | TRBD1 | TGTGCCAGCAGCTTGGGTGACAGGGTTACCCCCTACGAGCAGTACTTC | CASSLGDRVTPYEQYF
few | TRBJ2-5 | TRBV18 | . | TGTGCCAGCTCACCACCGACAGCCCAAGAGACCCAGTACTTC | CASSPPTAQETQYF
. | TRBJ1-4 | TRBV25-1 | . | TGTGCCAGCACTGCGACGGATCGTAATGAAAAACTGTTTTTT | CASTATDRNEKLFF
. | TRBJ2-3 | TRBV2 | . | TGTGCCAGCAGTGGGGGCCCACCAGATACGCAGTATTTT | CASSGGPPDTQYF
. | TRBJ2-5 | TRBV28 | . | TGTGCCAGCAACCCCTTGGTTGTAGGGGAGACCCAGTACTTC | CASNPLVVGETQYF
. | TRBJ2-5 | TRBV25-1 | TRBD1 | TGTGCCAGCAGTGATTTCGGGACAGGGATTTTTCGAGAGACCCAGTACTTC | CASSDFGTGIFRETQYF